The 19 T cell receptor beta chains reported below all come from one sample, sequenced in a study of T cell repertoires in cytomegalovirus infection. Their specific antigens are unknown. TCRdb re-derived calls from the reads in MiXCR, one entry per CDR3 protein. The table includes about 310,000 distinct CDR3 sequences, more than 20% detected once. The sample was cultured PBMCs, taken from culture after CMV antigen stimulation. The origin of the receptors is a human donor in good health (CMV status not recorded). Some clones in this sample may be carry-over from other donors' samples.

The chain carries TRBV6-2 or TRBV6-3 and TRBJ2-3, with 9 bases matching TRBD1. Trimming took 5 bases from V and 2 from J; bases not matched to a gene: 17. The CDR3 has 19 amino acids. Germline assignment: CDR1 MNHEY and CDR2 SVGEGT. CDR3 nucleotide sequence: TGTGCCAGCAGTCCTCAGACAGGGGGAGTGAAGAGGGCCACAGATACGCAGTATTTT. Residues: CASSPQTGGVKRATDTQYF.

J is TRBJ2-5 and V is TRBV4-1, with D perhaps being TRBD1 or TRBD2 (5 bases each). The germline gives CDR1 MGHRA, CDR2 YSYEKL. V was cut by 0 bases and J by 9 bases, with 20 bases left in between. The CDR3 is 16 residues long. The CDR3: CASSQEGESRRFAQYF. The CDR3 DNA is TGCGCCAGCAGCCAAGAAGGGGAGTCCCGGAGGTTTGCCCAGTACTTC.

CDR3 amino acids: CSAVNIYEQYF. The CDR3 DNA reads TGCAGCGCGGTCAATATCTACGAGCAGTACTTC. The chain links TRBV29-1 to TRBJ2-7, with unresolved D. Trimming shortened V by 7 bases and J by 3 bases, and 10 bases separated the two germline ends. This CDR3 contains 11 residues. Germline CDR1 reads SQVTM; CDR2 reads ANQGSEA.

The gene calls are TRBV6-2 or TRBV6-3 and TRBJ2-3; 7 bases align to TRBD1. The CDR3 is 16 amino acids. Germline V lookup: CDR1 MNHEY, CDR2 SVGEGT. V was pared by 4 bases and J by 2 bases, with 9 bases of the junction left unmatched. CDR3 bases: TGTGCCAGCAGTTGGGACAACAGGGGATACACAGATACGCAGTATTTT. This translates into CASSWDNRGYTDTQYF.

This chain uses TRBV11-2 with TRBJ2-5; D is unresolved. The CDR3 has 17 residues. Germline CDR1 and CDR2: SGHAT and FQNNGV. Trimming cost V 4 bases and J 6 bases, with 24 bases left between them. Here the CDR3 reads CASSSPRKGSSPQTQYF. The CDR3 coding sequence is TGTGCCAGCAGCTCTCCCCGGAAGGGCTCAAGCCCGCAGACCCAGTACTTC.

This rearrangement joins TRBV27 to TRBJ2-1; D possibly corresponds to TRBD2 (6 bases). Germline assignment: CDR1 MNHEY and CDR2 SMNVEV (reference sequence). The CDR3 has 12 amino acids. The ends were cut back, 5 bases at V and 8 bases at J, with 10 bases in the middle. This CDR3 reads CASSARRDEQFF. In DNA, the CDR3 is TGTGCCAGCAGTGCCCGGAGGGATGAGCAGTTCTTC.

The V call is TRBV4-1, the J call TRBJ2-1; no clear D gene. V dropped 0 bases and J dropped 0 bases, with 18 bases sitting between them. The germline V gene encodes CDR1 MGHRA and CDR2 YSYEKL. The CDR3 spans 19 residues. The CDR3 coding sequence is TGCGCCAGCAGCCAAGAGCGGAGAGGAGTCGAAAGCTCCTACAATGAGCAGTTCTTC. This encodes CASSQERRGVESSYNEQFF.

This clonotype was counted once. The gene calls are TRBV6-2 or TRBV6-3 and TRBJ1-2; perhaps TRBD1 as D (5 bases). The length of the CDR3 is 12 residues. V gave up 11 bases and J gave up 1 base, with 11 bases separating them. Germline V gives CDR1 MNHEY, CDR2 SVGEGT. CDR3 nucleotides: TGTGCCGGATACAGGCGTAACTATGGCTACACCTTC. This codes for CAGYRRNYGYTF.

This clonotype was counted at least ten times. The chain couples TRBV12-3 or TRBV12-4 to TRBJ2-1; D perhaps matches TRBD1 (6 bases). Trimming removed 5 bases from V and 14 bases from J, with 16 bases in between. This CDR3 spans 12 amino acids. In DNA form, the CDR3 reads TGTGCCAGCAGTCGACAGGACTCTACAAAGTTCTTC. Amino acid sequence: CASSRQDSTKFF.

The chain uses TRBV12-3 or TRBV12-4 and TRBJ1-2, with 8 bases that match TRBD1. The length of the CDR3 is 14 residues. V shed 4 bases, J shed 3 bases, and the junction held 4 bases outside the gene matches. This CDR3 reads CASSSGQDYYGYTF. DNA of the CDR3: TGTGCCAGCAGTTCGGGACAGGACTACTATGGCTACACCTTC.

This clonotype was counted at least ten times. This chain links TRBV7-2 with TRBJ2-1; 9 bases map to TRBD2. CDR3 length equals 17 residues. After removal of 5 bases from V and 8 bases from J, the junction contained 16 bases not matched to a gene. Germline V gene lookup returns CDR1 SGHTA and CDR2 FQGNSA. CDR3 in DNA: TGTGCCAGCAGCATCCCCTTAGCGGGAGAAGTTAGCGATGAGCAGTTCTTC. Translation: CASSIPLAGEVSDEQFF.

The chain recombines TRBV7-9 with TRBJ2-1; 7 bases are a match to TRBD1. The CDR3 consists of 15 residues. The V gene's germline CDR1 is SEHNR and CDR2 FQNEAQ (reference sequence). The V segment lost 3 bases and the J segment 6 bases; nucleotides outside the gene matches: 8. For the CDR3, the DNA is TGTGCCAGCAGCTTTCCAGCTGCAGGGGGCAATGAGCAGTTCTTC. It yields the protein CASSFPAAGGNEQFF. Filled out from reference TRBV7-9 and TRBJ2-1, the complete variable domain reads DTGVSQNPRHKITKRGQNVTFRCDPISEHNRLYWYRQTLGQGPEFLTYFQNEAQLEKSRLLSDRFSAERPKGSFSTLEIQRTEQGDSAMYLCASSFPAAGGNEQFFGPGTRLTVL.

This clonotype appeared a single time. The germline gene is not matched at one end of the junction; a read error may be the cause. The chain links TRBV7-2 to TRBJ2-3; 10 positions match TRBD2. The CDR3 runs 17 residues. In germline, CDR1 is SGHTA, CDR2 FQGNSA. As DNA, the CDR3 is TGTGCCAACAGCGCTGATGCTAGCGGGGGAGGGGCAGATACGCAGTATTTT. Protein: CANSADASGGGADTQYF.

The V gene is TRBV28, the J gene TRBJ2-5; D assignment may be TRBD1 or TRBD2 (7 bases each). The germline V gene has CDR1 MDHEN and CDR2 SYDVKM. This CDR3 comprises 14 residues. Trimming removed 6 bases from V and 3 bases from J, with 14 bases in between. The CDR3 coding sequence is TGTGCCAGCAGATGGGGAGGGGGCGAAGAGACCCAGTACTTC. Translating it yields CASRWGGGEETQYF.

V gene TRBV28 combines with J gene TRBJ1-4; D unclear. Germline CDR1 MDHEN, CDR2 SYDVKM. The CDR3 is 14 amino acids. Trimming removed 4 bases from V and 5 bases from J, with 11 bases in between. In DNA form, the CDR3 reads TGTGCCAGCAGTTCCCGCAGGCCCAATGAAAAACTGTTTTTT. Translating it yields CASSSRRPNEKLFF.

The chain links TRBV29-1 to TRBJ1-3; the D is unclear. Germline V lookup: CDR1 SQVTM, CDR2 ANQGSEA. Trimming took 4 bases from V and 4 from J, leaving 11 bases between them. The CDR3 spans 13 residues. The CDR3, as DNA: TGCAGCGTTGCTGAGGACGGGGGAAACACCATATATTTT. Translation: CSVAEDGGNTIYF. Together with reference TRBV29-1 and TRBJ1-3, the CDR3 gives the full variable domain: SAVISQKPSRDICQRGTSLTIQCQVDSQVTMMFWYRQQPGQSLTLIATANQGSEATYESGFVIDKFPISRPNLTFSTLTVSNMSPEDSSIYLCSVAEDGGNTIYFGEGSWLTVV.

This clonotype has a handful of counts. V is TRBV5-1 and J is TRBJ2-7; no reliable D call. Germline CDR1 SGHRS, CDR2 YFSETQ. The V end lost 8 bases, the J end lost 3 bases, and 21 bases lay between the germline ends. The CDR3 covers 15 residues. The CDR3 sequence is CASRFWPQQFYEQYF. The CDR3 DNA reads as TGCGCCAGTCGGTTCTGGCCTCAACAGTTCTACGAGCAGTACTTC. The full variable domain, in which reference TRBV5-1 and TRBJ2-7 provide the parts outside the CDR3, is KAGVTQTPRYLIKTRGQQVTLSCSPISGHRSVSWYQQTPGQGLQFLFEYFSETQRNKGNFPGRFSGRQFSNSRSEMNVSTLELGDSALYLCASRFWPQQFYEQYFGPGTRLTVT.

As regards this clonotype: The junction departs from the called germline gene at one end, perhaps through a read error. The chain combines TRBV6-2 or TRBV6-3 with TRBJ2-1; TRBD2 might be the D (6 bases). CDR1 MNHEY and CDR2 SVGEGT come from the germline V gene. The CDR3 is made up of 16 amino acids. The CDR3: CASSHSEGRVYNEQFF. For the CDR3, the DNA is TGTGCCAGCAGTCACTCGGAGGGCCGCGTTTATAATGAGCAGTTCTTC.

V gene TRBV5-4 combines with J gene TRBJ2-3; 16 bases match TRBD2. V shed 4 bases, J shed 5 bases, and the junction held 10 bases outside the gene matches. The CDR3 totals 18 residues. Germline V gene sequence: CDR1 SGHNT, CDR2 YYREEE (reference sequence). The CDR3 spells CASSPRGLAGGQGDTQYF. In DNA, the CDR3 is TGTGCCAGCAGCCCAAGGGGACTAGCGGGAGGGCAAGGAGATACGCAGTATTTT.